Each of the 4 T cell receptor beta chains below was sequenced from the same sample in a study of shared clonotypes between healthy human individuals. Assay used: immunoSEQ multiplex PCR; TCRdb lists only in-frame clones, some missing. The sample lists 2 million to 3 million clones; 80% to 95% were seen once. Sequenced: naive CD4+ T cells from PBMCs. Described subset: CD45RA+ positively selected. These receptors originate from a man aged 18 to 30 in good health. Some clones in this sample may be carry-over from other donors' samples.

In regard to this clone: In the same sample, other DNA sequences code for this CDR3. The V and J genes are TRBV9 and TRBJ1-2; D may be TRBD1 (6 bases). Germline-derived CDR1 and CDR2 are SGDLS and YYNGEE. This CDR3 spans 14 amino acids. Trimming shortened V by 0 bases and J by 2 bases, and 8 bases separated the two germline ends. The DNA of the CDR3 is TGTGCCAGCAGCGTAGGAAGGGGGAACTATGGCTACACCTTC. Translated: CASSVGRGNYGYTF.

The CDR3 nucleotides are TGTGCCAGCAGCCCCCAGGGCGCTGGCTACAATGAGCAGTTCTTC. Translating it yields CASSPQGAGYNEQFF. The chain couples TRBV6-1 to TRBJ2-1; maybe TRBD1 (5 bases). The CDR3 length is 15 residues. Germline V gives CDR1 MNHNS, CDR2 SASEGT. Trimming left V 6 bases short and J 3 bases short, with 15 bases between.

This chain uses TRBV7-8 with TRBJ2-7; the D gene could be TRBD1 or TRBD2 (5 bases each). Trimming took 1 base from V and 5 from J, leaving 9 bases between them. The CDR3 covers 13 residues. Germline CDR1 is SGHVS and CDR2 is FQNEAQ. The chain's CDR3 is CASSLGGIDEQYF. The CDR3 DNA reads as TGTGCCAGCAGCTTAGGGGGGATAGACGAGCAGTACTTC.

The CDR3 region has the DNA TGTGCCAGCAGCTCGACACCGGGACAGTCTAATGAAAAACTGTTTTTT. Protein: CASSSTPGQSNEKLFF. The chain is built from TRBV7-3 and TRBJ1-4; 7 bases are a match to TRBD1. J gave up 3 bases and V 4 bases, and 8 bases lay outside the gene matches. This CDR3 has 16 amino acids. The germline CDR1 and CDR2 sequences are SGHTA and FQGTGA.